Listed below are T cell receptor beta chains from one sample, sequenced in a study of blood T cell repertoires in COVID-19. Only in-frame clones appear in the TCRdb table, and some are missing; sequencing was by immunoSEQ multiplex PCR. The sample records some 94,000 clones, 72% being singletons. The sample comprised peripheral blood. These receptor sequences come from a woman aged 60-70 years in a cohort sampled during active or convalescent COVID-19. The CDR3 runs from the conserved cysteine through the conserved F or W. D genes are given only for firm matches. The size of a clone is reported for some rows only, either as once, few or many, or as a class for expanded clones.

TRBV5-6,NA,TRBJ1-6,TRBD1,CASHSWTGANSPLHF,TGTGCCAGCCACTCCTGGACAGGAGCTAATTCACCCCTCCACTTT
TRBV11-2,NA,TRBJ2-7,TRBD2,CASSLSPSGPYEQYF,TGTGCCAGCAGCTTAAGTCCTAGCGGGCCCTACGAGCAGTACTTC
TRBV10-3,NA,TRBJ2-7,TRBD1,CAISEYPDRVDEQYF,TGTGCCATCAGTGAGTACCCAGACAGGGTTGACGAGCAGTACTTC
TRBV5-1,NA,TRBJ2-2,TRBD2,CASSPAAGGGTGELFF,TGCGCCAGCAGCCCCGCCGCGGGGGGGGGTACCGGGGAGCTGTTTTTT
TRBV5-8,NA,TRBJ2-3,TRBD1,CASSGQGRTQYF,TGTGCCAGCAGCGGACAGGGGCGGACGCAGTATTTT
TRBV9,NA,TRBJ1-2,TRBD1,CASTLTGTDYGYTF,TGTGCCAGCACCCTGACAGGGACCGATTATGGCTACACCTTC
TRBV7-8,NA,TRBJ1-5,TRBD1,CASSTRTGVNQPQHF,TGTGCCAGCAGCACCAGGACAGGGGTCAATCAGCCCCAGCATTTT
TRBV14,NA,TRBJ2-7,NA,CASSQDTGTHGGQYF,TGTGCCAGCAGCCAAGATACCGGGACCCACGGGGGGCAGTACTTC
TRBV13,many,TRBJ2-7,TRBD1,CASSLEGANSYEQYF,TGTGCCAGCAGCTTAGAGGGGGCCAACTCCTACGAGCAGTACTTC
TRBV6-5,NA,TRBJ2-7,NA,CASSFGLGSYEQYF,TGTGCCAGCAGTTTTGGACTCGGCTCCTACGAGCAGTACTTC
TRBV6-5,NA,TRBJ1-3,NA,CASSGSRGSGNTIYF,TGTGCCAGCAGCGGATCTCGGGGCTCTGGAAACACCATATATTTT
TRBV30,few,TRBJ1-3,TRBD1,CAWETGVRGNTIYF,TGTGCCTGGGAGACAGGGGTACGCGGAAACACCATATATTTT
TRBV6-5,NA,TRBJ1-6,TRBD1,CASGGQGTYNSPLHF,TGTGCCAGCGGAGGACAGGGAACCTATAATTCACCCCTCCACTTT
TRBV5-6,NA,TRBJ2-1,TRBD2,CASSLYGTNHNEQFF,TGTGCCAGCAGCTTGTATGGGACTAACCACAATGAGCAGTTCTTC
TRBV4-2,NA,TRBJ2-7,TRBD2,CASSQGTSSSYEQYF,TGTGCCAGCAGCCAAGGGACTAGCAGCTCCTACGAGCAGTACTTC
TRBV4-2,NA,TRBJ1-3,NA,CASSFKGGSGNTIYF,TGTGCCAGCAGTTTCAAAGGCGGGTCTGGAAACACCATATATTTT
TRBV5-1,once,TRBJ2-2,TRBD1,CASSFRRTGANTGELFF,TGCGCCAGCAGCTTTCGGCGGACAGGGGCGAACACCGGGGAGCTGTTTTTT
TRBV5-4,once,TRBJ2-3,NA,CASSLLVGGRLADTQYF,TGTGCCAGCAGCTTGTTGGTGGGGGGGCGGTTAGCAGATACGCAGTATTTT
TRBV7-2,NA,TRBJ2-5,NA,CASSLVREETQYF,TGTGCCAGCAGCTTAGTGAGGGAAGAGACCCAGTACTTC
TRBV7-9,NA,TRBJ1-5,NA,CASSQAGRRNQPQHF,TGTGCCAGCAGCCAGGCGGGCAGACGGAATCAGCCCCAGCATTTT
TRBV6-5,NA,TRBJ2-3,TRBD1,CASSDRGLTDTQYF,TGTGCCAGCAGCGACAGGGGGCTAACAGATACGCAGTATTTT
TRBV29-1,NA,TRBJ1-2,NA,CSVEGRLKTSYGYTF,TGCAGCGTTGAGGGGAGACTGAAGACGAGCTATGGCTACACCTTC
TRBV7-2,NA,TRBJ1-6,TRBD1,CASSLDRAAPLHF,TGTGCCAGCAGCCTAGACAGGGCCGCACCCCTCCACTTT
TRBV4-1,NA,TRBJ2-2,NA,CASSPKEVRRSDTGELFF,TGCGCCAGCAGCCCAAAGGAGGTCAGGCGGTCGGACACCGGGGAGCTGTTTTTT
TRBV6-5,NA,TRBJ1-5,TRBD1,CASSRDRTGGPQHF,TGTGCCAGCAGTCGGGACAGGACCGGGGGGCCCCAGCATTTT
TRBV18,few,TRBJ1-5,TRBD1,CASSVQGKPQHF,TGTGCCAGCTCCGTACAGGGGAAGCCCCAGCATTTT
TRBV11-2,NA,TRBJ1-6,TRBD1,CASSNRDRNSPLHF,TGTGCCAGCAGCAACCGGGACAGGAACTCACCCCTCCACTTT
TRBV28,NA,TRBJ2-3,NA,CASSPNSGFLADTQYF,TGTGCCAGCAGCCCCAACTCGGGGTTTCTCGCAGATACGCAGTATTTT
TRBV30,NA,TRBJ1-2,TRBD1,CAWSAGGGGGGYTF,TGTGCCTGGAGTGCGGGCGGAGGGGGCGGTGGCTACACCTTC
TRBV6-5,NA,TRBJ2-5,TRBD2,CASREGQETQYF,TGTGCCAGCCGGGAGGGGCAAGAGACCCAGTACTTC
TRBV5-4,NA,TRBJ2-7,TRBD2,CASSLGLAGAKAYEQYF,TGTGCCAGCAGCTTGGGACTAGCGGGGGCTAAAGCCTACGAGCAGTACTTC
TRBV3-1/TRBV3-2,NA,TRBJ2-1,NA,CASSHVGGNEQFF,TGTGCCAGCAGCCATGTTGGCGGGAATGAGCAGTTCTTC
TRBV30,few,TRBJ1-1,TRBD1,CAWIRVGRGYTEAFF,TGTGCCTGGATAAGGGTGGGCAGGGGGTACACTGAAGCTTTCTTT
TRBV7-8,NA,TRBJ1-2,NA,CASSLVSRGVPF,TGTGCCAGCAGCTTAGTATCCAGGGGTGTACCCTTC
TRBV7-2,NA,TRBJ2-1,TRBD1,CASSPTGGNEQFF,TGTGCCAGCAGCCCAACAGGGGGCAATGAGCAGTTCTTC
TRBV24-1,NA,TRBJ1-2,NA,CATSGGGNYGYTF,TGTGCCACCAGTGGCGGGGGAAACTATGGCTACACCTTC
TRBV20-1,NA,TRBJ2-1,TRBD1,CSASRINTGGNEQFF,TGCAGTGCTAGTCGAATAAATACAGGGGGCAATGAGCAGTTCTTC
TRBV9,few,TRBJ2-5,NA,CASSVVDTQETQYF,TGTGCCAGCAGCGTAGTGGACACTCAAGAGACCCAGTACTTC
TRBV7-9,medium-sized,TRBJ2-2,NA,CASSPGVNTGELFF,TGTGCCAGCAGCCCCGGGGTCAACACCGGGGAGCTGTTTTTT